The 5 T cell receptor beta chains below all came from one sample that was sequenced in a study of response to subunit inactivated influenza vaccine. A single record per CDR3 protein comes from TCRdb applying MiXCR to the RT-PCR reads. The sample contains about 540,000 distinct CDR3 sequences, roughly 25% of which appear only once. The sample also formed part of further work on T cells expressing NK-cell markers. From that paper: 5'RACE template switching with UMIs produced the TCR beta cDNA.

The material sequenced was CD4+ T cells sorted from PBMCs, taken 11 to 12 days after vaccination. The origin of the receptors is a man between 45 and 60 years old who received an inactivated influenza vaccine.

The V and J genes are TRBV5-4 and TRBJ2-3; D gene unclear. The V end lost 3 bases, the J end lost 10 bases, and 18 bases lay between the germline ends. The CDR3 extends over 14 amino acids. From germline, CDR1 is SGHNT and CDR2 YYREEE (reference sequence). The CDR3 is CASSSAPHETAQYF. CDR3 bases: TGTGCCAGCAGCTCAGCGCCCCACGAAACCGCGCAGTATTTT.

V is TRBV20-1 and J is TRBJ1-4; D uncertain. The germline V and J ends were trimmed by 7 bases and 6 bases, with 15 bases remaining between them. Germline V gene lookup returns CDR1 DFQATT and CDR2 SNEGSKA (reference sequence). The CDR3 loop spans 13 amino acids. The CDR3 DNA reads TGCAGTGGAAGAGGTCCCGGACATGAAAAACTGTTTTTT. It specifies CSGRGPGHEKLFF.

This clonotype was observed a few times. The genes are TRBV5-1 and TRBJ2-5, with 8 bases lining up with TRBD2. V lost 5 bases and J lost 4; bases outside the gene matches: 13. In germline, CDR1 is SGHRS, CDR2 YFSETQ. The length of the CDR3 is 16 residues. CDR3 in DNA: TGCGCCAGCAGATTGCAAACCGGGACTAGAGGAGAGACCCAGTACTTC. It codes for CASRLQTGTRGETQYF.

This chain links TRBV28 with TRBJ2-7, with 12 positions matching TRBD2. J lost 3 bases, V lost 3 bases, and 3 bases had no gene match. The CDR3 consists of 15 residues. The germline V gene has CDR1 MDHEN and CDR2 SYDVKM. Here the CDR3 reads CASSLSTSGGYEQYF. CDR3 DNA sequence: TGTGCCAGCAGTTTGTCGACTAGCGGGGGCTACGAGCAGTACTTC.

The chain uses TRBV4-2 and TRBJ2-7; 11 bases agree with TRBD2. This CDR3 comprises 15 residues. The trim removed 2 bases at V and 4 bases at J, leaving 4 bases unmatched. Germline CDR1 LGHNA, CDR2 YNFKEQ. CDR3: CASSQLTSGSYEQYF. CDR3 coding DNA: TGTGCCAGCAGCCAACTCACTAGCGGGAGTTACGAGCAGTACTTC.